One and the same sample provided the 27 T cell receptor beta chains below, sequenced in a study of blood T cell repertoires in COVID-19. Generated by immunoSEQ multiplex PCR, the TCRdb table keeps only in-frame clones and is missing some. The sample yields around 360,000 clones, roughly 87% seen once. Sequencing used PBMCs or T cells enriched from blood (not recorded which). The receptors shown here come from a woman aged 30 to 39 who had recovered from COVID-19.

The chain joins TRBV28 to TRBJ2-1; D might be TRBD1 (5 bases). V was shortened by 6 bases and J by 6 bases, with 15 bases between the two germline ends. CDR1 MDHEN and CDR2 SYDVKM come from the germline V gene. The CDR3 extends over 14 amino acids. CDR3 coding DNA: TGTGCCAGCAGGAACGAGGACAAACTCAATGAGCAGTTCTTC. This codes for CASRNEDKLNEQFF.

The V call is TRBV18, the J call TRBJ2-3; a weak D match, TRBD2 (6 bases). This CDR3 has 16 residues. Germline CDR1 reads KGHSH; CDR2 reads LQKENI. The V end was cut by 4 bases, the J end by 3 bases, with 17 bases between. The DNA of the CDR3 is TGTGCCAGCTCACTGGGATCTCAAGGAGGGACAGATACGCAGTATTTT. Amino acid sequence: CASSLGSQGGTDTQYF.

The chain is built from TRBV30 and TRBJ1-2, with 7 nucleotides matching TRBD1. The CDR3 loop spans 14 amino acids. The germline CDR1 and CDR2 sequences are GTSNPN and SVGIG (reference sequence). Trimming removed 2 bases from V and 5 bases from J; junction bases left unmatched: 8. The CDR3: CAWSTPGQWYGYTF. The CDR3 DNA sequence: TGTGCCTGGAGTACTCCGGGACAGTGGTATGGCTACACCTTC.

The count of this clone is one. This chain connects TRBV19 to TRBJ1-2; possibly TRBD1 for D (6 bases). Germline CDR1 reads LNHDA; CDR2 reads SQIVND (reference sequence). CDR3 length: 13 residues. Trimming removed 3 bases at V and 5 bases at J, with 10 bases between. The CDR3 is CASSMKGHYGYTF. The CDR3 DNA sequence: TGTGCCAGTAGTATGAAGGGACATTATGGCTACACCTTC.

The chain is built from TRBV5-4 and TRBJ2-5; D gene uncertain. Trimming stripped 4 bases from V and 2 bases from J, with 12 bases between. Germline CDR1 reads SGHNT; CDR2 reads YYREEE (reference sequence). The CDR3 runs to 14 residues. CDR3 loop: CASSLHYSQETQYF. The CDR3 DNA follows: TGTGCCAGCAGCCTCCACTATTCACAAGAGACCCAGTACTTC.

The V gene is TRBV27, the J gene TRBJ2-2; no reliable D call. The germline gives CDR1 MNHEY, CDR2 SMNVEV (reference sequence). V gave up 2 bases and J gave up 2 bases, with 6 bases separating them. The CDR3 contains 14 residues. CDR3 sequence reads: CASSLLLNTGELFF. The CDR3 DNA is TGTGCCAGCAGTTTACTTCTTAACACCGGGGAGCTGTTTTTT.

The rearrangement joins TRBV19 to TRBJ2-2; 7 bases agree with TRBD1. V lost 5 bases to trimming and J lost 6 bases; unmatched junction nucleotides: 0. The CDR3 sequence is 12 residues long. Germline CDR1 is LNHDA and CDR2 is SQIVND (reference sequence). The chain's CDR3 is CASSQGAGELFF. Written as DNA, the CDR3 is TGTGCCAGTAGTCAGGGGGCCGGGGAGCTGTTTTTT.

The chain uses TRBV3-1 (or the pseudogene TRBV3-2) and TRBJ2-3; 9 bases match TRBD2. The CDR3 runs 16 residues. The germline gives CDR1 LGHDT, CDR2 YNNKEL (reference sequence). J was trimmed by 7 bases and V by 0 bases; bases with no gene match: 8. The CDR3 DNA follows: TGTGCCAGCAGCCAAGATCAAGGGACTAGCCTCAATACGCAGTATTTT. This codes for CASSQDQGTSLNTQYF.

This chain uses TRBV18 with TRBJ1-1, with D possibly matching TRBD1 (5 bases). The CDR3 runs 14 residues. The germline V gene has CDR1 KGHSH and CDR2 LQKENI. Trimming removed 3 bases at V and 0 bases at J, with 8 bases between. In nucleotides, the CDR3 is TGTGCCAGCTCACCCGACAGAGTGAACACTGAAGCTTTCTTT. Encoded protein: CASSPDRVNTEAFF. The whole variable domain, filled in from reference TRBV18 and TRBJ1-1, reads NAGVMQNPRHLVRRRGQEARLRCSPMKGHSHVYWYRQLPEEGLKFMVYLQKENIIDESGMPKERFSAEFPKEGPSILRIQQVVRGDSAAYFCASSPDRVNTEAFFGQGTRLTVV.

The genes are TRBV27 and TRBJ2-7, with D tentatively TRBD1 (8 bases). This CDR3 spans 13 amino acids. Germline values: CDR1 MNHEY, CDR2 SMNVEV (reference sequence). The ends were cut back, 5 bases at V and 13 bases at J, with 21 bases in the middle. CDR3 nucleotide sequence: TGTGCCAGCAGTCCCCAGGGGGGGACAGGCCGATACTTC. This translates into CASSPQGGTGRYF.

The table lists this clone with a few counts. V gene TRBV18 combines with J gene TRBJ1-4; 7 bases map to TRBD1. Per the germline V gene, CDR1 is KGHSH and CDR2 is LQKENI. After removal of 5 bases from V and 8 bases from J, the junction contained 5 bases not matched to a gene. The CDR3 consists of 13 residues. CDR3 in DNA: TGTGCCAGCTCAGGGACAGTTTCCGAAAAACTGTTTTTT. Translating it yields CASSGTVSEKLFF. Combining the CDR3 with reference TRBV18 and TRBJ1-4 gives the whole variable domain NAGVMQNPRHLVRRRGQEARLRCSPMKGHSHVYWYRQLPEEGLKFMVYLQKENIIDESGMPKERFSAEFPKEGPSILRIQQVVRGDSAAYFCASSGTVSEKLFFGSGTQLSVL.

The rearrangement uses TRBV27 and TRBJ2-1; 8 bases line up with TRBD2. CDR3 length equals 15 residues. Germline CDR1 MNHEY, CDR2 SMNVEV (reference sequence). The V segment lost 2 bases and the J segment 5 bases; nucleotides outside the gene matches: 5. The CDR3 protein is CASSLGSSGHNEQFF. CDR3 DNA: TGTGCCAGCAGTTTAGGGTCTAGCGGGCACAATGAGCAGTTCTTC.

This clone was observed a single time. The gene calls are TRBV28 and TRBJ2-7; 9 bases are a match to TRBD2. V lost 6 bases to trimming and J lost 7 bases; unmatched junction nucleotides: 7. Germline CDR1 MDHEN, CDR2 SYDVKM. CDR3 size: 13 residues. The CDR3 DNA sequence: TGTGCCAGCAGGGCGGGAGGGCCTTTGGAGCAGTACTTC. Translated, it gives CASRAGGPLEQYF. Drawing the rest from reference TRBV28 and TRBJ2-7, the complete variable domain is DVKVTQSSRYLVKRTGEKVFLECVQDMDHENMFWYRQDPGLGLRLIYFSYDVKMKEKGDIPEGYSVSREKKERFSLILESASTNQTSMYLCASRAGGPLEQYFGPGTRLTVT.

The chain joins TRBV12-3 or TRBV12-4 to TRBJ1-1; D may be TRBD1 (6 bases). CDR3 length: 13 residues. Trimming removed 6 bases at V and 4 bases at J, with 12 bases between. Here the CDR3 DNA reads TGTGCCAGCAGCCAAAGAGGGGGCACTGAAGCTTTCTTT. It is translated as CASSQRGGTEAFF.

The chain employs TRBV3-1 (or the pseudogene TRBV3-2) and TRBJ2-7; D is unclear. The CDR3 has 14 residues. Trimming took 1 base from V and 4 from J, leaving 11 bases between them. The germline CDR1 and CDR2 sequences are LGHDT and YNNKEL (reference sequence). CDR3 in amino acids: CASSQGAGPYEQYF. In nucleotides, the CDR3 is TGTGCCAGCAGCCAAGGAGCAGGTCCATACGAGCAGTACTTC.

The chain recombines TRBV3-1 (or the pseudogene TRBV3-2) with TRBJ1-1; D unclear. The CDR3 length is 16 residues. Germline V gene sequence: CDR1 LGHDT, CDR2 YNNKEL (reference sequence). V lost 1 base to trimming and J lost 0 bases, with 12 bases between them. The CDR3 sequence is CASSQGTDYMNTEAFF. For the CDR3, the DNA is TGTGCCAGCAGCCAAGGAACAGACTATATGAACACTGAAGCTTTCTTT.

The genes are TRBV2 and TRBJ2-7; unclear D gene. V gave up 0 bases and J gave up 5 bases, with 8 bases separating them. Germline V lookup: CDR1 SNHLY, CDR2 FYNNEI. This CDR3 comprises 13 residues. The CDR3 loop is CASSEARSNEQYF. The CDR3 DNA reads TGTGCCAGCAGTGAAGCGCGAAGCAACGAGCAGTACTTC.

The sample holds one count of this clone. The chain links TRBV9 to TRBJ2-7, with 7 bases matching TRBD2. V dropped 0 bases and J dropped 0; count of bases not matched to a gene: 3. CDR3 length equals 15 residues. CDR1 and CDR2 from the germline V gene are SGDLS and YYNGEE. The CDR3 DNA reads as TGTGCCAGCAGCGTAGGGCTAGCGGACTCCTACGAGCAGTACTTC. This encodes CASSVGLADSYEQYF.

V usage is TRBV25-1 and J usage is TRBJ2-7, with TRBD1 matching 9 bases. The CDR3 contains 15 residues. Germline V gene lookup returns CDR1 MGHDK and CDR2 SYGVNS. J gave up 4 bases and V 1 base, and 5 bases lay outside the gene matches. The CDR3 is CASSESGQGRYEQYF. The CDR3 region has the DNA TGTGCCAGCAGTGAATCGGGACAGGGACGTTACGAGCAGTACTTC.

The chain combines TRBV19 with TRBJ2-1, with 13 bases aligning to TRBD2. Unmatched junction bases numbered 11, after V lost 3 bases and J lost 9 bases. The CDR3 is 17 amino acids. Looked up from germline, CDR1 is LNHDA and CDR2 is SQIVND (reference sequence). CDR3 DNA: TGTGCCAGTAGTATTAGAACTAGCGGGAGGGGCTCAGGTGAGCAGTTCTTC. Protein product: CASSIRTSGRGSGEQFF.

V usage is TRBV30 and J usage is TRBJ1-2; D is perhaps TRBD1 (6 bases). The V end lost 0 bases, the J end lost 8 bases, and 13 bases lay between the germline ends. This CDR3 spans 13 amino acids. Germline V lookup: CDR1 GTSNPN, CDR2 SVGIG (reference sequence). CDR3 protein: CAWSVLGRGGYTF. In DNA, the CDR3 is TGTGCCTGGAGTGTACTGGGCAGGGGCGGCTACACCTTC. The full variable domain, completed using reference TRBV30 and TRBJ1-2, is SQTIHQWPATLVQPVGSPLSLECTVEGTSNPNLYWYRQAAGRGLQLLFYSVGIGQISSEVPQNLSASRPQDRQFILSSKKLLLSDSGFYLCAWSVLGRGGYTFGSGTRLTVV.

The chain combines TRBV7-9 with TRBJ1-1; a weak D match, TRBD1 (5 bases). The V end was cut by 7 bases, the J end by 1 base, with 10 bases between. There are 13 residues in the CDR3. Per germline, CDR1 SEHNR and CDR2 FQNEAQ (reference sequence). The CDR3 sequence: CASTRDRNTEAFF. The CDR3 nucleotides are TGTGCCAGCACCAGAGACAGGAACACTGAAGCTTTCTTT.

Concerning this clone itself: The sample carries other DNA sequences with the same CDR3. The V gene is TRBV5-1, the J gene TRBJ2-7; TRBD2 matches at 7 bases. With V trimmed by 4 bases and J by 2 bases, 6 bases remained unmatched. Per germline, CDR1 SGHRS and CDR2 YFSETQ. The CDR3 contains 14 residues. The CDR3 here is CASSLGGGTYEQYF. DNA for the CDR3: TGCGCCAGCAGCCTTGGCGGGGGAACCTACGAGCAGTACTTC.

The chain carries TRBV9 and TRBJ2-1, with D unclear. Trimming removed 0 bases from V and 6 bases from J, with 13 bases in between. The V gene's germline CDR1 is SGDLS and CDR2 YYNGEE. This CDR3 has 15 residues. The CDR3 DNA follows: TGTGCCAGCAGCGTAGGGCTAGGTCATGGCAATGAGCAGTTCTTC. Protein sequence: CASSVGLGHGNEQFF.

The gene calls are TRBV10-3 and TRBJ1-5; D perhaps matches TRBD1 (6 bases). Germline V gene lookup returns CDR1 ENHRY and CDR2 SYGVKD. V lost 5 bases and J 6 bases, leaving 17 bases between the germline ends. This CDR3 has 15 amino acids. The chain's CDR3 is CAISSTTGSGQPQHF. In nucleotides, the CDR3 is TGTGCCATCAGTTCTACTACAGGGTCCGGTCAGCCCCAGCATTTT.

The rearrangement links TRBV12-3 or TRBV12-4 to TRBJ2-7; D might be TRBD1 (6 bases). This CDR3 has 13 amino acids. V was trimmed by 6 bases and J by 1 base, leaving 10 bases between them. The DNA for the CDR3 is TGTGCCAGCAGCTTACAGGGTTCCTACGAGCAGTACTTC. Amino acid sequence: CASSLQGSYEQYF.

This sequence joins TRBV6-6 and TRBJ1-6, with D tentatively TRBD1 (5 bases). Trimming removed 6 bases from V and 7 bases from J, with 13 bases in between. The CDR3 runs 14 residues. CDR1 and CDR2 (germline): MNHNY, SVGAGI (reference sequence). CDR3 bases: TGTGCCAGCAGCCCCGGACACGGGAATTCACCCCTCCACTTT. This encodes CASSPGHGNSPLHF.